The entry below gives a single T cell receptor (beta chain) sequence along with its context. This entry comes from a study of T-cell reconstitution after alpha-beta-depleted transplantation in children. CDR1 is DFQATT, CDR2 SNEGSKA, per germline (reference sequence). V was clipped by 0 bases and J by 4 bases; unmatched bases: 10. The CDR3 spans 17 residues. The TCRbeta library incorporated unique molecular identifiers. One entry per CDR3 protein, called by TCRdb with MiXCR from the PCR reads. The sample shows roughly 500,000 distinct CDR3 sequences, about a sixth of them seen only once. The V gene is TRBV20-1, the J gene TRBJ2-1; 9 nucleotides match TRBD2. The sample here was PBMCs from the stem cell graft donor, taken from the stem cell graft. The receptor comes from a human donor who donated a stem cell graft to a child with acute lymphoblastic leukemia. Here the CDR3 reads CSARDPRLAGPYNEQFF. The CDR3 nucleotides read TGCAGTGCTAGAGATCCTCGCCTAGCGGGACCATACAATGAGCAGTTCTTC.